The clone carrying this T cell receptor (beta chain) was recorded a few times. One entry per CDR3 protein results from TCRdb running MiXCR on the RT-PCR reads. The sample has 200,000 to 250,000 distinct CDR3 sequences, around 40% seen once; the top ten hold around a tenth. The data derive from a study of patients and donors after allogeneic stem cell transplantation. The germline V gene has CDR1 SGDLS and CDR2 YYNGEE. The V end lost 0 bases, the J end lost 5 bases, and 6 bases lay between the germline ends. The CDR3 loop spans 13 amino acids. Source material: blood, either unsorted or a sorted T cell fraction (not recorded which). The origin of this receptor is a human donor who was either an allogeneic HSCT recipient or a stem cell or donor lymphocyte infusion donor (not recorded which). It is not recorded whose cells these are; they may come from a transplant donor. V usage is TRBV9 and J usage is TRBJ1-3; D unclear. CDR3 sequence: CASSVDSRNTIYF. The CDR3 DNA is TGTGCCAGCAGCGTAGATTCCAGAAACACCATATATTTT.